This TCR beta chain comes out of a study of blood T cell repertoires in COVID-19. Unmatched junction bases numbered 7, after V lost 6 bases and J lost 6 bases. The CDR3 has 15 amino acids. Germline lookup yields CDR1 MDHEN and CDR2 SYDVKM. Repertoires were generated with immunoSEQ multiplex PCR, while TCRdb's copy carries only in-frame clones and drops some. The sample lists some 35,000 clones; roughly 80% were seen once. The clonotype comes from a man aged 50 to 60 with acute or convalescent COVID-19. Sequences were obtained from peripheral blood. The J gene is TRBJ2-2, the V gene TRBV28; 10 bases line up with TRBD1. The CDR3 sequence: CASRPDRGRSGELFF. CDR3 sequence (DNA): TGTGCCAGCAGACCTGACAGGGGGCGCTCCGGGGAGCTGTTTTTT.